The 27 T cell receptor beta chains below were found in one sample sequenced in a study of T cell repertoires in cytomegalovirus infection. Their recognized antigens are unknown. TCRdb independently ran MiXCR on the reads; one entry per CDR3 protein. The table includes a few hundred thousand distinct CDR3 sequences, over 35% detected once. The sample here was cultured PBMCs, taken from culture after CMV antigen stimulation. All receptors derive from a human donor in good health (CMV status not recorded). Some clones in this sample may be carry-over from other donors' samples.

The sample holds many counts of this clonotype. CDR3 protein: CASSFAIGYEQYF. CDR3 DNA: TGTGCCAGCAGCTTTGCGATAGGGTACGAGCAGTACTTC. This sequence joins TRBV7-2 and TRBJ2-7; no definite D call. CDR3 size: 13 residues. The V gene's germline CDR1 is SGHTA and CDR2 FQGNSA. V lost 3 bases, J lost 4 bases, and 10 bases lay in between.

The chain recombines TRBV7-2 with TRBJ2-2; 8 nucleotides line up with TRBD2. This CDR3 spans 18 amino acids. The V segment lost 5 bases and the J segment 2 bases; nucleotides outside the gene matches: 13. Germline V lookup: CDR1 SGHTA, CDR2 FQGNSA. The CDR3 bases are TGTGCCAGCAGCCCAAGGACTAGCCCCTTGTCTAACACCGGGGAGCTGTTTTTT. Its protein product is CASSPRTSPLSNTGELFF.

This chain uses TRBV7-8 with TRBJ2-7; TRBD1 is a possible D gene (6 bases). The CDR3 loop spans 16 amino acids. Between the trimmed V and J ends, which lost 7 bases and 2 bases, there was a span of 21 bases. Germline assignment: CDR1 SGHVS and CDR2 FQNEAQ. The CDR3 sequence is CASNSEYREKTYEQYF. The CDR3 DNA is TGTGCCAGCAACTCCGAGTACAGGGAGAAAACCTACGAGCAGTACTTC.

This clonotype came up many times. The chain couples TRBV7-2 to TRBJ2-1, with TRBD1 matching over 7 bases. CDR3 length: 14 amino acids. V was clipped by 8 bases and J by 4 bases; unmatched bases: 8. CDR1 is SGHTA, CDR2 FQGNSA, per germline. The DNA of the CDR3 is TGTGCCAGCGCAGGGGGTGGCCATTACAATGAGCAGTTCTTC. As protein: CASAGGGHYNEQFF.

The table lists this clonotype with a few counts. This chain links TRBV10-3 with TRBJ2-7, with D perhaps matching TRBD1 or TRBD2 (7 bases each). The CDR3 is 15 residues long. CDR1 ENHRY and CDR2 SYGVKD come from the germline V gene. Trimming took off 7 bases at V and 1 base at J, with 17 bases between the two ends. The CDR3 bases are TGTGCCATCAAGGGGGCTCGGGGGGAGTCCTACGAGCAGTACTTC. This translates into CAIKGARGESYEQYF.

This chain joins TRBV20-1 and TRBJ1-2; 7 nucleotides match TRBD1. CDR1 is DFQATT and CDR2 is SNEGSKA in the germline V gene (reference sequence). CDR3 length: 14 residues. The V gene end was trimmed by 4 bases and the J gene end by 3 bases; junction bases not matched to a gene: 8. As DNA, the CDR3 is TGCAGTGCTACCGCAGGGGGGGGAGACTATGGCTACACCTTC. Its protein product is CSATAGGGDYGYTF.

Ten or more counts support this clonotype. The chain is built from TRBV7-2 and TRBJ2-1; no reliable D call. Between the trimmed V and J ends, which lost 4 bases and 3 bases, there was a span of 10 bases. The germline V gene encodes CDR1 SGHTA and CDR2 FQGNSA. This CDR3 spans 14 amino acids. CDR3 loop: CASSYPTRYNEQFF. CDR3 nucleotide sequence: TGTGCCAGCAGCTATCCAACACGCTACAATGAGCAGTTCTTC. The variable domain in full, with the rest retrieved from reference TRBV7-2 and TRBJ2-1, is GAGVSQSPSNKVTEKGKDVELRCDPISGHTALYWYRQSLGQGLEFLIYFQGNSAPDKSGLPSDRFSAERTGGSVSTLTIQRTQQEDSAVYLCASSYPTRYNEQFFGPGTRLTVL.

In its sample, this clonotype was seen many times. The chain couples TRBV7-2 to TRBJ1-1; tentatively, D is TRBD1 (6 bases). With 1 base removed from V and 4 bases from J, the gap between germline ends came to 22 bases. Germline CDR1 SGHTA, CDR2 FQGNSA. There are 18 residues in the CDR3. CDR3 residues: CASSLGGQGSLVGTEAFF. CDR3 sequence (DNA): TGTGCCAGCAGCTTAGGAGGGCAGGGGTCCCTGGTTGGCACTGAAGCTTTCTTT.

J is TRBJ1-5 and V is TRBV7-9; 8 nucleotides align to TRBD1. Trimming at V came to 10 bases and at J to 3 bases, leaving 23 bases not matched to a gene. The V gene's germline CDR1 is SEHNR and CDR2 FQNEAQ (reference sequence). The CDR3 consists of 19 residues. The CDR3 region has the DNA TGTGCCACTAGCTTCCTGGACAGGGTGGGGGTCGAGGACAATCAGCCCCAGCATTTT. The encoded protein is CATSFLDRVGVEDNQPQHF.

V and J are TRBV2 and TRBJ1-4; 7 nucleotides line up with TRBD1. The CDR3 contains 13 residues. The trim removed 7 bases at V and 4 bases at J, leaving 3 bases unmatched. CDR1 SNHLY and CDR2 FYNNEI come from the germline V gene. Here the CDR3 reads CASTGQLNEKLFF. The DNA of the CDR3 is TGTGCCAGCACGGGACAGCTTAATGAAAAACTGTTTTTT.

This clonotype has a handful of counts. The V gene is TRBV12-3 or TRBV12-4, the J gene TRBJ2-1; TRBD2 agrees at 11 bases. The J segment lost 9 bases and the V segment lost 1 base, leaving 8 bases of the junction unmatched. The CDR3 is made up of 16 amino acids. The CDR3 sequence is CASSLGVVAGGPEQFF. CDR3 nucleotides: TGTGCCAGCAGTTTAGGGGTGGTAGCGGGAGGGCCTGAGCAGTTCTTC.

This chain joins TRBV28 and TRBJ1-1; a weak D match, TRBD1 (5 bases). This CDR3 spans 12 amino acids. Germline V CDR1 and CDR2: MDHEN, SYDVKM. CDR3: CVTGGVDTEAFF. For the CDR3, the DNA is TGTGTGACTGGGGGGGTGGACACTGAAGCTTTCTTT.

The V and J genes are TRBV12-3 or TRBV12-4 and TRBJ2-1; the match to TRBD1 covers 7 bases. The CDR3 is made up of 17 amino acids. V lost 9 bases and J lost 7; bases outside the gene matches: 21. The CDR3 here is CARLHPTAAGGWNEQFF. In DNA, the CDR3 is TGTGCCAGATTACATCCTACCGCGGCAGGGGGTTGGAATGAGCAGTTCTTC.

This clonotype has only a few counts. The V and J genes are TRBV12-3 or TRBV12-4 and TRBJ1-4; tentatively, D is TRBD1 (5 bases). This CDR3 has 13 residues. V was pared by 0 bases and J by 17 bases, with 16 bases between. The CDR3 loop reads CASSLALGDALFF. Here the CDR3 DNA reads TGTGCCAGCAGTTTAGCGCTTGGGGACGCCCTTTTTTTT.

This clonotype was observed a few times. CDR3 nucleotide sequence: TGTGCCAGATCCAACAACCGATGGACCCGAATGGTC. It specifies CARSNNRWTRMV. This sequence joins TRBV12-3 or TRBV12-4 and TRBJ2-7; no clear D. The CDR3 consists of 12 residues.

The genes are TRBV29-1 and TRBJ2-5; 7 bases are a match to TRBD2. The J segment lost 5 bases and the V segment lost 7 bases, leaving 10 bases of the junction unmatched. The CDR3 runs 13 residues. The germline CDR1 and CDR2 sequences are SQVTM and ANQGSEA. CDR3 sequence (DNA): TGCAGCGCTAGCGGAACTAACGCGGAGACCCAGTACTTC. This codes for CSASGTNAETQYF.

The genes are TRBV18 and TRBJ2-1; 12 bases are shared with TRBD1. CDR1 KGHSH and CDR2 LQKENI come from the germline V gene. The CDR3 is 14 residues long. The V segment lost 8 bases and the J segment 7 bases; nucleotides outside the gene matches: 6. The CDR3 DNA sequence: TGTGCCAGCCTCGGGACAGGGGGCCGAAATGAGCAGTTCTTC. Translating it yields CASLGTGGRNEQFF.

The chain uses TRBV2 and TRBJ2-2; 9 bases line up with TRBD2. Germline V gene lookup returns CDR1 SNHLY and CDR2 FYNNEI. This CDR3 comprises 15 residues. V was pared by 4 bases and J by 4 bases, with 4 bases of the junction left unmatched. The CDR3 coding sequence is TGTGCCAGCAGTGTGACTAGCGGCACCACCGGGGAGCTGTTTTTT. Translating it yields CASSVTSGTTGELFF.

This clonotype was observed a handful of times. This sequence joins TRBV2 and TRBJ2-1, with 8 bases aligning to TRBD2. Germline-derived CDR1 and CDR2 are SNHLY and FYNNEI. CDR3 length equals 15 residues. The V segment lost 5 bases and the J segment 8 bases; nucleotides outside the gene matches: 11. The DNA of the CDR3 is TGTGCCAGCAGTCCTCCGGGACTAGGGGTTCATGAGCAGTTCTTC. Protein sequence: CASSPPGLGVHEQFF.

This sequence joins TRBV18 and TRBJ1-5; D is unresolved. Germline loops: CDR1 KGHSH, CDR2 LQKENI. V lost 3 bases and J lost 0, with 6 bases in between. There are 14 residues in the CDR3. CDR3 nucleotides: TGTGCCAGCTCACCGGCGGTTAGCAATCAGCCCCAGCATTTT. Its translation: CASSPAVSNQPQHF. The complete variable domain, with remaining parts taken from reference TRBV18 and TRBJ1-5, reads NAGVMQNPRHLVRRRGQEARLRCSPMKGHSHVYWYRQLPEEGLKFMVYLQKENIIDESGMPKERFSAEFPKEGPSILRIQQVVRGDSAAYFCASSPAVSNQPQHFGDGTRLSIL.

The genes are TRBV2 and TRBJ2-7; the match to TRBD2 covers 7 bases. Trimming cost V 2 bases and J 5 bases; bases outside gene matches: 6. Germline V gene lookup returns CDR1 SNHLY and CDR2 FYNNEI. The CDR3 consists of 14 residues. The CDR3 loop is CASSENPGRNEQYF. In DNA, the CDR3 is TGTGCCAGCAGTGAAAACCCCGGGAGGAACGAGCAGTACTTC.

This clonotype was counted a few times. The genes are TRBV19 and TRBJ2-3; 12 bases fit TRBD2. Germline-derived CDR1 and CDR2 are LNHDA and SQIVND (reference sequence). The CDR3 is 17 amino acids. Trimming took 5 bases from V and 2 from J; bases not matched to a gene: 8. CDR3 DNA sequence: TGTGCCAGTAGTCGCGACGGGACTAGCGGGTCCACAGATACGCAGTATTTT. This encodes CASSRDGTSGSTDTQYF.

The CDR3: CASSQTSGSSYEQYF. Here the CDR3 DNA reads TGTGCCAGCAGCCAAACTAGCGGGAGCTCCTACGAGCAGTACTTC. The chain is built from TRBV7-8 and TRBJ2-7; 11 bases are a match to TRBD2. Trimming took 5 bases from V and 0 from J; bases not matched to a gene: 3. CDR1 is SGHVS, CDR2 FQNEAQ, per germline. The CDR3 totals 15 residues.

This clonotype was seen only a few times. In nucleotides, the CDR3 is TGTGCCAGCAGGGGGACTACCGCCTACGAGCAGTACTTC. This sequence encodes CASRGTTAYEQYF. The chain employs TRBV6-2 or TRBV6-3 and TRBJ2-7, with TRBD2 matching over 7 bases. The J segment lost 2 bases and the V segment lost 6 bases, leaving 4 bases of the junction unmatched. The CDR3 has 13 amino acids. Germline V gene sequence: CDR1 MNHEY, CDR2 SVGEGT.

This clonotype was picked up many times. The rearrangement links TRBV27 to TRBJ2-1, with D maybe TRBD1 (5 bases). V was pared by 6 bases and J by 8 bases, with 8 bases between. The germline CDR1 and CDR2 sequences are MNHEY and SMNVEV (reference sequence). CDR3 length equals 11 residues. CDR3 residues: CASSLGDEQFF. The CDR3 region has the DNA TGTGCCAGCAGCTTAGGGGATGAGCAGTTCTTC.

The genes are TRBV4-2 and TRBJ1-5; the D is unclear. Germline CDR1 and CDR2: LGHNA and YNFKEQ. CDR3 size: 15 residues. Trimming cost V 0 bases and J 3 bases, with 9 bases left between them. The CDR3, as DNA: TGTGCCAGCAGCCAAGATGTTGGGGACAATCAGCCCCAGCATTTT. The encoded protein is CASSQDVGDNQPQHF.

This clonotype was found a few times. The chain has TRBV7-2 and TRBJ1-5, with D perhaps matching TRBD1 (6 bases). The CDR3 extends over 14 amino acids. With 4 bases removed from V and 5 bases from J, the gap between germline ends came to 12 bases. Germline assignment: CDR1 SGHTA and CDR2 FQGNSA. The CDR3 DNA reads TGTGCCAGCAGCTACACAGGGCCCGATCAGCCCCAGCATTTT. This gives the protein CASSYTGPDQPQHF.